Listed below are T cell receptor beta chains from one sample, sequenced in a study of T cells in Graves' hyperthyroidism and ophthalmopathy. MiXCR was run by TCRdb on the multiplex PCR reads, yielding one entry per CDR3 protein. The sample lists about 480,000 distinct CDR3 sequences, over 13% occurring once. Input material: blood. All receptors come from a woman aged 18-29 years with Graves' hyperthyroidism. Both conserved end residues are trimmed from each CDR3. Fields, in order: V gene, J gene, CDR3 protein.

TRBV12-3/TRBV12-4	TRBJ2-2	ASTGQNTGELF
TRBV30	TRBJ1-1	AWSVTLNTEAF
TRBV19	TRBJ1-1	ASSIGQQNTEAF
TRBV4-2	TRBJ2-5	ASSQQTGLAGVETQY
TRBV11-3	TRBJ1-4	ASSLGPEEKLF
TRBV5-1	TRBJ1-6	ASSRPEDGHSPLH
TRBV7-9	TRBJ1-5	ASSQGQGLPGNQPQH
TRBV12-3/TRBV12-4	TRBJ2-3	ASSSPASGADTQY
TRBV24-1	TRBJ2-2	ATSDGTSGSPYTGELF
TRBV19	TRBJ1-3	ASSIGVQGGNTIY
TRBV12-3/TRBV12-4	TRBJ2-2	ASSLGQDTGELV
TRBV3-1	TRBJ2-5	ASSQTTLQETQY
TRBV19	TRBJ1-1	ASLVSSHRANTEAF
TRBV30	TRBJ2-7	AWSTGAREQY
TRBV2	TRBJ1-1	AIATSGTEAF
TRBV11-2	TRBJ2-1	ASRRGGEQF
TRBV30	TRBJ2-2	AWSVSRGPNTGELF
TRBV7-3	TRBJ2-1	ASSQGQALNNEQF
TRBV4-1	TRBJ2-2	ASSQGPLVGTGELF
TRBV29-1	TRBJ2-5	SVGVTGRPETQY
TRBV27	TRBJ1-1	ASSPPDRGWTEAF
TRBV7-3	TRBJ2-1	ASSRVRGSSGNEQF
TRBV12-3/TRBV12-4	TRBJ2-6	ASVPGQGFPGANVLT
TRBV15	TRBJ1-5	ATSTRKDQPQH
TRBV10-3	TRBJ1-1	ATRGTGDTEAF
TRBV7-2	TRBJ2-7	ASSSGSKAAMDEQY
TRBV12-3/TRBV12-4	TRBJ2-7	ASRTTRDRSYEQY
TRBV5-1	TRBJ2-5	ASSSSGSSIQETQY
TRBV25-1	TRBJ1-2	ASRPPGQGYGYT
TRBV19	TRBJ1-1	ASSMLSPHNTEAF
TRBV11-2	TRBJ2-1	ASSPNRLAVHNEQF
TRBV4-1	TRBJ2-3	ASSQDRRAGGPGGTQY
TRBV5-1	TRBJ2-2	ASSLFERENTGELF
TRBV7-3	TRBJ2-3	ASSLRGGYSTDTQY
TRBV12-3/TRBV12-4	TRBJ2-1	ASSERQGKGGNEQF
TRBV27	TRBJ1-3	ASSRGQNSGNTIY
TRBV14	TRBJ2-3	ASSQRGLAGGSDTQY
TRBV30	TRBJ1-5	AWSRRVDQPQH
TRBV12-3/TRBV12-4	TRBJ1-1	ASTPRGGIRRNTEAF
TRBV10-3	TRBJ2-5	AISESGGHETQY
TRBV19	TRBJ1-1	ASSHRGPTEAF
TRBV14	TRBJ2-1	ASSLPWSGTSGHNEQF
TRBV3-1	TRBJ2-4	ASSLTSAYKNIQY